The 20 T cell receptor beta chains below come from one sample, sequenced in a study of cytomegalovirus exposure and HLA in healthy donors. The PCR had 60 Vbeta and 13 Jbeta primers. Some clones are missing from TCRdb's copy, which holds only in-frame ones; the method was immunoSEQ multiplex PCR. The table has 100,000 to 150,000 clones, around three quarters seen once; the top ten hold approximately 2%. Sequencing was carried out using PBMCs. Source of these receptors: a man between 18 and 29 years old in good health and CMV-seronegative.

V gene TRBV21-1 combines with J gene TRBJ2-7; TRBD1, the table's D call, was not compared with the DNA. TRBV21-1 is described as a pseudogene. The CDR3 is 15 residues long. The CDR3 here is CASSRRDRTSYEQYF. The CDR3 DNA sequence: TGTGCCAGCAGCAGGAGGGACAGAACTTCCTACGAGCAGTACTTC.

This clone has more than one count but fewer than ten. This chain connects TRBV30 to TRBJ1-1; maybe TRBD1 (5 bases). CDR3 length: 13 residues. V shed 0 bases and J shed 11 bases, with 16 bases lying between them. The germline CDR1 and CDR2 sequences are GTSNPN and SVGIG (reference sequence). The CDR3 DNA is TGTGCCTGGAGTGTAATATCGGGGGGGGGTGCTTTCTTT. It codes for CAWSVISGGGAFF.

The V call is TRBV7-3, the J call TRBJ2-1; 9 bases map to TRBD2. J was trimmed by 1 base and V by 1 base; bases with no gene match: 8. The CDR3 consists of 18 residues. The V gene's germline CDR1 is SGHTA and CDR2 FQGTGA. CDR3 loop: CASSLNPGLASSYNEQFF. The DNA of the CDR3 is TGTGCCAGCAGCTTAAACCCCGGACTAGCGAGTTCCTACAATGAGCAGTTCTTC.

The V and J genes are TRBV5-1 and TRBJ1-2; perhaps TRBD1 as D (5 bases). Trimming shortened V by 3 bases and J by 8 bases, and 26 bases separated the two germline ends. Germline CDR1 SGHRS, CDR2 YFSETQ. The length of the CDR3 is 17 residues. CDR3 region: CASSWGGLPSFGSGYTF. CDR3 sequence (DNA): TGCGCCAGCAGCTGGGGCGGCTTACCGAGCTTCGGATCAGGCTACACCTTC.

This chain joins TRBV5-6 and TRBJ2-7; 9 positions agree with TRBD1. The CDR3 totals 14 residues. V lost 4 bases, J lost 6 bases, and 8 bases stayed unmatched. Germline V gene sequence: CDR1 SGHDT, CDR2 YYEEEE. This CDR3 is CASSQTQGAGEQYV. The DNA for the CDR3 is TGTGCCAGCAGCCAAACACAGGGGGCCGGCGAGCAGTACGTC.

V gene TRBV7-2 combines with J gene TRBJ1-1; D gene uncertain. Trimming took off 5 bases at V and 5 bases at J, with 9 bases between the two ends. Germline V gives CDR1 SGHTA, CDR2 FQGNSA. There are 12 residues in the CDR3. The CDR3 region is CASSLLGTEAFF. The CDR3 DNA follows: TGTGCCAGCAGCCTCCTCGGGACTGAAGCTTTCTTT.

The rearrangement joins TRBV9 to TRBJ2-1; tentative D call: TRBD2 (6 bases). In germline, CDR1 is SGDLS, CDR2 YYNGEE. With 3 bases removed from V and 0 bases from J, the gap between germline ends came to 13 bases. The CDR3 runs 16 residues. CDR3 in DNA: TGTGCCAGCAGCGCTCTGGGGGGTAGCTCCTACAATGAGCAGTTCTTC. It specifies CASSALGGSSYNEQFF.

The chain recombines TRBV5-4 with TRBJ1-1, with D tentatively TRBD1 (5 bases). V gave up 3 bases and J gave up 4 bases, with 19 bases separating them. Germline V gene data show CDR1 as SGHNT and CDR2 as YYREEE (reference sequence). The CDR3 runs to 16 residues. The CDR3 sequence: CASSSPPGQGGTEAFF. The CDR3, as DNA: TGTGCCAGCAGCTCACCCCCCGGCCAGGGTGGCACTGAAGCTTTCTTT.

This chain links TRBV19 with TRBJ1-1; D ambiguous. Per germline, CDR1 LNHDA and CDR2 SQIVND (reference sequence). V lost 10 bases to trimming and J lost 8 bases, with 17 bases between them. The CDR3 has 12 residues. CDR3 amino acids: CATRQAPTEAFF. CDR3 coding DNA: TGTGCCACCCGACAAGCCCCAACAGAAGCTTTCTTT.

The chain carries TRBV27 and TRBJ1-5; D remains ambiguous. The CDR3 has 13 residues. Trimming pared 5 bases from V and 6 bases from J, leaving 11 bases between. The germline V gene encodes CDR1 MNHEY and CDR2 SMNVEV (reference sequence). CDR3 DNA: TGTGCCAGCAGTCCGGCGACTTTTCAGCCCCAGCATTTT. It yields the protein CASSPATFQPQHF.

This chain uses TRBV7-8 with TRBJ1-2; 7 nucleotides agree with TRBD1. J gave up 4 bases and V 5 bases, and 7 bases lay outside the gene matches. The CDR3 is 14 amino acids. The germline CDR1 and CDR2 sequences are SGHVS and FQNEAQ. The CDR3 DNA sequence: TGTGCCAGCAGCCACACAGGGGCGGCCTATGGCTACACCTTC. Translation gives CASSHTGAAYGYTF.

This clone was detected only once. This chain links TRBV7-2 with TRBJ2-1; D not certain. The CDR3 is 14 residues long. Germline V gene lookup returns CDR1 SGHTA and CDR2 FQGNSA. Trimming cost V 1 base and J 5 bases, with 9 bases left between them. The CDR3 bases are TGTGCCAGCAGCTTAGGGAGTACCCACAATGAGCAGTTCTTC. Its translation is CASSLGSTHNEQFF.

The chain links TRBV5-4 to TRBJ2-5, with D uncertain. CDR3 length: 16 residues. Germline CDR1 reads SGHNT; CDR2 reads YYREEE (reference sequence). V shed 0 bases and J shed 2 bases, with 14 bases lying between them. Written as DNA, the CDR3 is TGTGCCAGCAGCTTGGTAGGATTCAGGCTACAAGAGACCCAGTACTTC. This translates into CASSLVGFRLQETQYF.

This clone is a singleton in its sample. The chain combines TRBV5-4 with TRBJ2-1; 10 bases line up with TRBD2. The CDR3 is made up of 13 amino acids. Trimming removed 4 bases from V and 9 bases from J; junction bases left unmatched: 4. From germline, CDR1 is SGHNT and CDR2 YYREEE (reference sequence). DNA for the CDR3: TGTGCCAGCAGCGAGCGGGAGGGCGGTGAGCAGTTCTTC. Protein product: CASSEREGGEQFF.

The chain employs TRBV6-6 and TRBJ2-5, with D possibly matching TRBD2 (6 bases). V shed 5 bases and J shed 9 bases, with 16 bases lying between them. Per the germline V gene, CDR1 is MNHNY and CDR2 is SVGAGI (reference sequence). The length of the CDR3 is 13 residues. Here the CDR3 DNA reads TGTGCCAGCAGTGGGGCCTCGGGGGAGTCCCAGTACTTC. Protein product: CASSGASGESQYF.

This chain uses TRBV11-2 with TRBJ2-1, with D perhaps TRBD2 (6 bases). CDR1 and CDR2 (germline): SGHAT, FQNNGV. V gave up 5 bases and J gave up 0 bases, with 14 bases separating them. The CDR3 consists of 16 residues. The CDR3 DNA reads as TGTGCCAGCAGCCCAGCGGGCGCGTTCTCCTACAATGAGCAGTTCTTC. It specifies CASSPAGAFSYNEQFF.

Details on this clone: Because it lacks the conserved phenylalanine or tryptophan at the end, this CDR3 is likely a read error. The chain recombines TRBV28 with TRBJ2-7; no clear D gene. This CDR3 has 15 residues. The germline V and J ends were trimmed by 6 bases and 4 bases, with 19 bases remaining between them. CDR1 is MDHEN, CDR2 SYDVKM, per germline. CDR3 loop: CASSSQEFPSYEQYL. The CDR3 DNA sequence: TGTGCCAGCAGCTCCCAGGAATTCCCATCTTACGAGCAGTACCTC.

The CDR3 sequence: CASSFSRASNQPQHF. The CDR3 nucleotides are TGTGCCAGCAGTTTTTCCAGGGCTAGCAATCAGCCCCAGCATTTT. The chain has TRBV27 and TRBJ1-5; D might be TRBD1 (5 bases). The germline gives CDR1 MNHEY, CDR2 SMNVEV (reference sequence). The CDR3 totals 15 residues. Trimming removed 3 bases from V and 0 bases from J, with 9 bases in between.

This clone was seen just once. CDR3 bases: TGTGCCAGCAGCGCCCGCCAATCTAGCGGGAGAACAACCCAGTACTTC. This translates into CASSARQSSGRTTQYF. The genes are TRBV9 and TRBJ2-5; 10 nucleotides align to TRBD2. The germline gives CDR1 SGDLS, CDR2 YYNGEE. Germline trimming cut 3 bases from V and 8 bases from J; bases unmatched to any gene: 13. The CDR3 contains 16 residues.

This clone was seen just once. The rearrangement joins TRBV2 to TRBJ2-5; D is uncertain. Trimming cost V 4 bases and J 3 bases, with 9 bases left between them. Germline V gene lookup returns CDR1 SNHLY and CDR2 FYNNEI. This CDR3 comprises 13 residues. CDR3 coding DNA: TGTGCCAGCAGTGCAGACTCCGAAGAGACCCAGTACTTC. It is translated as CASSADSEETQYF.